A single sample gave rise to the 29 T cell receptor beta chains below, sequenced in a study of T cell responses to AZD1222 COVID-19 vaccine. Assay: immunoSEQ multiplex PCR; the TCRdb copy retains only in-frame clones and omits some. The sample lists about 150,000 clones, about 93% occurring once. The source was peripheral blood, collected on day 0 of AZD1222 vaccination. These receptors originate from an adult in good health.

V gene TRBV5-1 combines with J gene TRBJ2-7; no reliable D call. The germline gives CDR1 SGHRS, CDR2 YFSETQ. Trimming took off 4 bases at V and 5 bases at J, with 16 bases between the two ends. The CDR3 has 14 residues. CDR3 nucleotides: TGCGCCAGCAGCCCCACTCCCCAATATAACGAGCAGTACTTC. It specifies CASSPTPQYNEQYF.

In its sample, this clone was seen once. This chain uses TRBV6-5 with TRBJ2-7, with a tentative D call TRBD1 (6 bases). V gave up 5 bases and J gave up 5 bases, with 13 bases separating them. CDR3 length: 13 residues. In germline, CDR1 is MNHEY, CDR2 SVGAGI. The CDR3 DNA follows: TGTGCCAGCAGTCAGGGGTTCATGGACGAGCAGTACTTC. Protein: CASSQGFMDEQYF.

This clone has just one count. V usage is TRBV5-6 and J usage is TRBJ1-2; D not resolved. The V end lost 6 bases, the J end lost 8 bases, and 11 bases lay between the germline ends. The CDR3 covers 11 residues. Germline V gene sequence: CDR1 SGHDT, CDR2 YYEEEE. The chain's CDR3 is CASTLTGGYTF. The CDR3 DNA sequence: TGTGCCAGCACCCTTACCGGGGGCTACACCTTC.

The V call is TRBV5-1, the J call TRBJ1-5; 8 positions agree with TRBD1. The germline CDR1 and CDR2 sequences are SGHRS and YFSETQ. The CDR3 contains 14 residues. Trimming at V came to 4 bases and at J to 2 bases, leaving 2 bases not matched to a gene. For the CDR3, the DNA is TGCGCCAGCAGCGAACAGGGGGGCAATCAGCCCCAGCATTTT. It translates to CASSEQGGNQPQHF.

The rearrangement links TRBV19 to TRBJ2-1; D not certain. Germline lookup yields CDR1 LNHDA and CDR2 SQIVND (reference sequence). V lost 4 bases, J lost 6 bases, and 4 bases lay in between. The CDR3 runs 11 residues. CDR3 residues: CASSTFNEQFF. The CDR3 DNA sequence: TGTGCCAGTAGTACTTTCAATGAGCAGTTCTTC.

The V call is TRBV28, the J call TRBJ2-3; TRBD2 matches at 9 bases. The CDR3 is 14 residues long. Germline-derived CDR1 and CDR2 are MDHEN and SYDVKM. J gave up 2 bases and V 9 bases, and 6 bases lay outside the gene matches. The DNA for the CDR3 is TGTGCCAGTACGGGGACTAGCAACACAGATACGCAGTATTTT. It translates to CASTGTSNTDTQYF.

The chain carries TRBV5-8 and TRBJ2-7; tentative D call: TRBD1 (6 bases). In germline, CDR1 is SGHTS, CDR2 YDEGEE. The CDR3 loop spans 15 amino acids. V dropped 1 base and J dropped 0 bases, with 11 bases sitting between them. The DNA of the CDR3 is TGTGCCAGCAGCTTGAGACAGGATGGCTCCTACGAGCAGTACTTC. Amino acid sequence: CASSLRQDGSYEQYF.

The CDR3 protein is CSASRNGSPGRNQPQHF. CDR3 in DNA: TGCAGTGCTAGTCGGAATGGATCCCCGGGGCGCAATCAGCCCCAGCATTTT. J is TRBJ1-5 and V is TRBV20-1; maybe TRBD1 (5 bases). In germline, CDR1 is DFQATT, CDR2 SNEGSKA (reference sequence). Trimming removed 3 bases from V and 2 bases from J, with 20 bases in between. This CDR3 comprises 17 residues.

The CDR3 is CASSTRDRETQYF. DNA of the CDR3: TGTGCCAGTAGCACACGGGACAGGGAGACCCAGTACTTC. J is TRBJ2-5 and V is TRBV19; TRBD1 aligns across 8 bases. V shed 6 bases, J shed 5 bases, and the junction held 5 bases outside the gene matches. CDR3 length: 13 amino acids. Germline V lookup: CDR1 LNHDA, CDR2 SQIVND (reference sequence).

This chain links TRBV28 with TRBJ1-5; unclear D gene. Germline values: CDR1 MDHEN, CDR2 SYDVKM. V lost 1 base and J 5 bases, leaving 9 bases between the germline ends. This CDR3 is built from 14 residues. This CDR3 reads CASSLFRADQPQHF. Here the CDR3 DNA reads TGTGCCAGCAGTTTATTCCGGGCTGATCAGCCCCAGCATTTT.

This rearrangement joins TRBV3-1 (or the pseudogene TRBV3-2) to TRBJ2-7, with 7 nucleotides matching TRBD2. Germline CDR1 and CDR2: LGHDT and YNNKEL (reference sequence). The CDR3 contains 16 residues. The V segment lost 1 base and the J segment 1 base; nucleotides outside the gene matches: 7. In DNA form, the CDR3 reads TGTGCCAGCAGCCAAGGATGGCGGGAGACATCCTACGAGCAGTACTTC. Translated: CASSQGWRETSYEQYF.

This clone was recorded once. This chain joins TRBV11-2 and TRBJ1-6; no clear D gene. In germline, CDR1 is SGHAT, CDR2 FQNNGV. Trimming pared 5 bases from V and 3 bases from J, leaving 20 bases between. The CDR3 consists of 18 residues. This CDR3 reads CASSLTLAPKFYNSPLHF. DNA for the CDR3: TGTGCCAGCAGCCTTACGTTGGCCCCTAAATTCTATAATTCACCCCTCCACTTT.

V gene TRBV23-1 combines with J gene TRBJ1-1, with D unclear. TRBV23-1 is an ORF for which the function is uncertain. The length of the CDR3 is 10 residues. Trimming shortened V by 8 bases and J by 2 bases, and 3 bases separated the two germline ends. CDR3 protein: CASPNTEAFF. The CDR3 region has the DNA TGCGCCAGCCCCAACACTGAAGCTTTCTTT.

The CDR3 is CASSLGQRSYNEQFF. The DNA of the CDR3 is TGCGCCAGCAGCTTGGGTCAGAGGTCCTACAATGAGCAGTTCTTC. The gene calls are TRBV5-1 and TRBJ2-1; the D is unclear. Trimming left V 0 bases short and J 1 base short, with 8 bases between. The CDR3 is made up of 15 amino acids. Germline V lookup: CDR1 SGHRS, CDR2 YFSETQ.

This chain connects TRBV4-1 to TRBJ1-3; D is ambiguous. CDR1 is MGHRA, CDR2 YSYEKL, per germline. Trimming pared 1 base from V and 2 bases from J, leaving 12 bases between. This CDR3 has 16 residues. CDR3 bases: TGCGCCAGCAGCCAAGTGGCACCCATCACTGGAAACACCATATATTTT. Translated, it gives CASSQVAPITGNTIYF.

The V call is TRBV3-1 (or the pseudogene TRBV3-2), the J call TRBJ1-1, with D hard to call. The ends were cut back, 5 bases at V and 11 bases at J, with 12 bases in the middle. Germline V gene data show CDR1 as LGHDT and CDR2 as YNNKEL (reference sequence). The CDR3 sequence is 11 residues long. The CDR3 protein is CASSSDLVAFF. CDR3 in DNA: TGTGCCAGCAGCTCAGACCTTGTGGCTTTCTTT.

This chain connects TRBV6-2 or TRBV6-3 to TRBJ1-1, with 8 bases aligning to TRBD1. The CDR3 is made up of 15 amino acids. Trimming removed 6 bases from V and 4 bases from J; junction bases left unmatched: 10. In germline, CDR1 is MNHEY, CDR2 SVGEGT. The CDR3 sequence: CASSLTGGGSTEAFF. CDR3 nucleotides: TGTGCCAGCAGCTTAACAGGGGGAGGGAGCACTGAAGCTTTCTTT.

This chain links TRBV28 with TRBJ2-7; weak D call: TRBD2 (5 bases). V was clipped by 4 bases and J by 3 bases, with 16 bases between them. The length of the CDR3 is 15 residues. The germline V gene encodes CDR1 MDHEN and CDR2 SYDVKM. The CDR3: CASSYPRGGNYEQYF. The CDR3 nucleotides read TGTGCCAGCAGTTACCCCCGGGGTGGGAACTACGAGCAGTACTTC.

The J gene is TRBJ1-6, the V gene TRBV9; D unclear. V lost 1 base and J lost 7, with 9 bases in between. CDR3 length: 14 amino acids. Germline lookup yields CDR1 SGDLS and CDR2 YYNGEE. CDR3 amino acids: CASSVRVVNSPLHF. As DNA, the CDR3 is TGTGCCAGCAGCGTACGGGTTGTCAATTCACCCCTCCACTTT.

V and J are TRBV9 and TRBJ1-2; D ambiguous. The CDR3 has 13 amino acids. Trimming removed 0 bases at V and 2 bases at J, with 5 bases between. Germline V gene sequence: CDR1 SGDLS, CDR2 YYNGEE. DNA for the CDR3: TGTGCCAGCAGCGTAGAACTCAACTATGGCTACACCTTC. This sequence encodes CASSVELNYGYTF.

V and J are TRBV4-2 and TRBJ2-1, with D possibly matching TRBD2 (6 bases). Trimming pared 4 bases from V and 5 bases from J, leaving 21 bases between. The CDR3 totals 17 residues. CDR1 LGHNA and CDR2 YNFKEQ come from the germline V gene. DNA for the CDR3: TGTGCCAGCAGCCTGGGGGGAGCTAGCGCGACCGACAATGAGCAGTTCTTC. Its translation: CASSLGGASATDNEQFF.

V gene TRBV28 combines with J gene TRBJ1-2; 7 bases are a match to TRBD1. The V segment lost 3 bases and the J segment 6 bases; nucleotides outside the gene matches: 13. Germline loops: CDR1 MDHEN, CDR2 SYDVKM. The CDR3 runs to 16 residues. The CDR3 sequence: CASSLGQGGEGHGYTF. In nucleotides, the CDR3 is TGTGCCAGCAGTTTGGGACAAGGGGGCGAGGGTCATGGCTACACCTTC.

The CDR3: CASSQSSGRVVNEQFF. In DNA form, the CDR3 reads TGTGCCAGCAGCCAATCTAGCGGGAGGGTTGTTAATGAGCAGTTCTTC. The rearrangement joins TRBV13 to TRBJ2-1; 12 bases match TRBD2. The V and J ends lost 5 bases and 7 bases, in that order; junction bases with no gene match: 9. This CDR3 spans 16 amino acids. From germline, CDR1 is PRHDT and CDR2 FYEKMQ (reference sequence). Drawing the rest from reference TRBV13 and TRBJ2-1, the complete variable domain is AAGVIQSPRHLIKEKRETATLKCYPIPRHDTVYWYQQGPGQDPQFLISFYEKMQSDKGSIPDRFSAQQFSDYHSELNMSSLELGDSALYFCASSQSSGRVVNEQFFGPGTRLTVL.

This chain links TRBV7-2 with TRBJ2-6; a possible D gene is TRBD2 (5 bases). V lost 4 bases and J 4 bases, leaving 17 bases between the germline ends. This CDR3 region has 17 residues. Germline loops: CDR1 SGHTA, CDR2 FQGNSA. The CDR3 DNA reads TGTGCCAGCAGCTCAAGCGGTGCCCTATACGGGGCCAACGTCCTGACTTTC. This codes for CASSSSGALYGANVLTF. The entire variable domain, with the rest obtained from reference TRBV7-2 and TRBJ2-6, is as follows: GAGVSQSPSNKVTEKGKDVELRCDPISGHTALYWYRQSLGQGLEFLIYFQGNSAPDKSGLPSDRFSAERTGGSVSTLTIQRTQQEDSAVYLCASSSSGALYGANVLTFGAGSRLTVL.

The chain uses TRBV2 and TRBJ2-3; D gene ambiguous. Trimming took off 4 bases at V and 4 bases at J, with 15 bases between the two ends. Germline CDR1 is SNHLY and CDR2 is FYNNEI. The CDR3 covers 15 residues. CDR3 sequence: CASSASRVGADTQYF. The DNA for the CDR3 is TGTGCCAGCAGTGCAAGTAGGGTTGGCGCAGATACGCAGTATTTT.

The CDR3 region has the DNA TGTGCCAGCAGTCTAGGGGACAGCCTGGGCGCTGAAAAACTGTTTTTT. Its translation is CASSLGDSLGAEKLFF. The rearrangement uses TRBV28 and TRBJ1-4, with 7 bases matching TRBD1. The V gene's germline CDR1 is MDHEN and CDR2 SYDVKM. The CDR3 runs 16 residues. V was clipped by 5 bases and J by 7 bases; unmatched bases: 13.

The chain employs TRBV7-2 and TRBJ2-1; TRBD2 aligns across 9 bases. CDR1 is SGHTA, CDR2 FQGNSA, per germline. After removal of 1 base from V and 4 bases from J, the junction contained 5 bases not matched to a gene. This CDR3 is 16 amino acids long. The CDR3 protein is CASSLGAGGEYNEQFF. As DNA, the CDR3 is TGTGCCAGCAGCTTAGGGGCGGGAGGGGAATACAATGAGCAGTTCTTC.

This chain joins TRBV7-8 and TRBJ2-5, with D possibly being TRBD2 (5 bases). This CDR3 is built from 12 residues. The V gene's germline CDR1 is SGHVS and CDR2 FQNEAQ. V lost 8 bases to trimming and J lost 1 base, with 8 bases between them. This chain's CDR3 is CASPGSQETQYF. The CDR3 DNA sequence: TGTGCCAGCCCGGGGTCCCAAGAGACCCAGTACTTC.

The rearrangement uses TRBV3-1 (or the pseudogene TRBV3-2) and TRBJ1-2; 10 nucleotides align to TRBD1. The CDR3 has 14 amino acids. Germline CDR1 LGHDT, CDR2 YNNKEL (reference sequence). V dropped 4 bases and J dropped 5; count of bases not matched to a gene: 4. The CDR3 loop reads CASSPRDRGYGYTF. CDR3 sequence (DNA): TGTGCCAGCAGCCCCCGGGACAGGGGTTATGGCTACACCTTC.